This is a list of T cell receptor beta chains from one sample in a study of OX40 agonist ivuxolimab in advanced cancers. Libraries were prepared by immunoSEQ multiplex PCR; TCRdb keeps only in-frame clonotypes and omits some of them. The sample has more than 55,000 clones, 87% seen once. The sequencing used CD4+ or CD8+ T cells sorted from blood, collected in a trial of the OX40 agonist ivuxolimab. These receptors all stem from an adult with an advanced solid tumor such as melanoma, head and neck, liver or kidney cancer. Each CDR3 is given with its conserved first and last residue. A D gene is named only where the DNA matches it firmly.

J gene,D gene,V gene,CDR3 protein
TRBJ2-1,-,TRBV6-6,CAASLIGGSYNEQFF
TRBJ2-7,-,TRBV5-1,CASSRTGSSYEQYF
TRBJ1-4,TRBD1,TRBV5-1,CASRDGQEINEKLFF
TRBJ2-7,TRBD2,TRBV7-6,CASSLLSSGGSYEQYF
TRBJ2-7,TRBD2,TRBV5-5,CASSSRRTSGSNEQYF
TRBJ2-3,-,TRBV10-3,CAIRGDGGDTQYF
TRBJ2-7,TRBD1,TRBV6-6,CASRKPGQDAYEQYF
TRBJ2-1,-,TRBV4-2,CASSQKGGGGLALNEQFF
TRBJ2-1,-,TRBV21-1,CASSIRGGRERYNEQFF
TRBJ1-6,TRBD1,TRBV30,CAWSVRGQALEGAYNSPLHF
TRBJ2-1,TRBD2,TRBV5-1,CASSLGTTFYNEQFF
TRBJ1-2,-,TRBV7-9,CASTIVRTGRRNYGYTF
TRBJ2-3,-,TRBV5-8,CASSFAVDTDTQYF
TRBJ2-7,TRBD1,TRBV5-1,CASSLLPGGDYEQYF
TRBJ2-1,TRBD1,TRBV10-3,CAISATGGDEQFF
TRBJ1-4,-,TRBV5-1,CASSLAGRVDEKLFF
TRBJ2-1,-,TRBV7-8,CASSGPLKRSSYNEQFF
TRBJ2-7,TRBD1,TRBV19,CASSTGQGGGNEQYF
TRBJ1-3,-,TRBV7-9,CASSLQGLSGNTIYF
TRBJ2-3,TRBD2,TRBV4-1,CASSQVTSGSTDTQYF
TRBJ1-2,TRBD1,TRBV30,CAWRQGLGYTF
TRBJ2-7,-,TRBV27,CASSLNIGREQYF
TRBJ1-1,-,TRBV5-5,CASRNSVNTEAFF
TRBJ1-1,-,TRBV5-8,CASSSSLGGENTEAFF
TRBJ2-1,TRBD2,TRBV7-9,CASSFILAGTYNEQFF
TRBJ2-7,-,TRBV30,CASLGESRVGEQYF
TRBJ1-2,-,TRBV28,CASSLTNLFNYGYTF
TRBJ1-1,-,TRBV6-5,CARSKAGAREAFF
TRBJ2-4,-,TRBV5-1,CASSLAPLGERPKNIQYF
TRBJ2-2,-,TRBV18,CASSPREGGGANTGELFF
TRBJ1-3,TRBD1,TRBV4-1,CASSQQGAGGNTIYF
TRBJ2-3,-,TRBV12-5,CASALDNWADTQYF
TRBJ2-7,TRBD1,TRBV11-3,CASSPGQGYEQYF
TRBJ1-1,TRBD1,TRBV28,CASSFSLTGVAEAFF
TRBJ2-1,TRBD1,TRBV11-3,CASSSDRAREQFF
TRBJ2-7,TRBD1,TRBV5-4,CASSGTGGTYEQYF
TRBJ1-2,TRBD1,TRBV14,CASSTGQGYGYTF
TRBJ2-1,TRBD2,TRBV5-1,CASSLDGRESYNEQFF
TRBJ1-6,-,TRBV7-3,CASSLEGIGTPLHF
TRBJ2-1,TRBD2,TRBV6-6,CASSHQLAGGEQFF
TRBJ2-5,-,TRBV18,CASSPATGDWETQYF
TRBJ2-7,-,TRBV5-1,CASSGEGAGYEQYF
TRBJ2-7,TRBD1,TRBV2,CASTQDRARFGEQYF
TRBJ1-3,-,TRBV2,CASSDLGGNTIYF
TRBJ1-4,TRBD1,TRBV14,CASSHRTGVGEKLFF
TRBJ2-7,TRBD2,TRBV7-7,CASSLGGLVWSSYEQYF